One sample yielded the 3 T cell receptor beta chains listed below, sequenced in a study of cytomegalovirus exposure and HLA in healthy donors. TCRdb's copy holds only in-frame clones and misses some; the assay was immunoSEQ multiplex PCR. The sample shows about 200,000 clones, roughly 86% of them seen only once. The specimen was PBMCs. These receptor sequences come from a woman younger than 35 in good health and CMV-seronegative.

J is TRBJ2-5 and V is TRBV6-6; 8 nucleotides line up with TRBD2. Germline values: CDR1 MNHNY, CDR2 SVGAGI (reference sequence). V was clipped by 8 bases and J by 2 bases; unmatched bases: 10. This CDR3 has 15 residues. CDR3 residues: CASLAGEGGQETQYF. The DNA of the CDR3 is TGTGCCAGCCTAGCGGGTGAGGGGGGTCAAGAGACCCAGTACTTC.

CDR3 loop: CASSFSLNTEAFF. For the CDR3, the DNA is TGTGCCAGCAGCTTTAGTCTCAACACTGAAGCTTTCTTT. The rearrangement joins TRBV11-3 to TRBJ1-1, with unresolved D. Germline V gives CDR1 SGHNT, CDR2 YENEEA. The CDR3 loop spans 13 amino acids. Trimming pared 3 bases from V and 2 bases from J, leaving 7 bases between.

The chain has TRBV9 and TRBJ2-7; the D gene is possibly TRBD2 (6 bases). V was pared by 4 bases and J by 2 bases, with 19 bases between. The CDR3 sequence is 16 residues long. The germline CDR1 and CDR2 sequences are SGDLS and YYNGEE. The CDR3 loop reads CASSPHTGDLTYEQYF. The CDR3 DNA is TGTGCCAGCAGCCCCCACACTGGGGACTTAACCTACGAGCAGTACTTC.